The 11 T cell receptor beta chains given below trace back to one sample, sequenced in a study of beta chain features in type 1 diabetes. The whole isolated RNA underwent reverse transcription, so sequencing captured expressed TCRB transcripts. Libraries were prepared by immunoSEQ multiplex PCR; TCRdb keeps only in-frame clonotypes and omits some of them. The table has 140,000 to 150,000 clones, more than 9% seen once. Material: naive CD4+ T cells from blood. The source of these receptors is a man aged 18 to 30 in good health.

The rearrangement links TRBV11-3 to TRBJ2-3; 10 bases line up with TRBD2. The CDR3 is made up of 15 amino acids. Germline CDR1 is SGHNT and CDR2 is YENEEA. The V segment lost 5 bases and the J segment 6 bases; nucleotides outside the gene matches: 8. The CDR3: CASSTSGGAADTQYF. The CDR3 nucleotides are TGTGCCAGCAGCACCAGCGGGGGGGCAGCGGATACGCAGTATTTT.

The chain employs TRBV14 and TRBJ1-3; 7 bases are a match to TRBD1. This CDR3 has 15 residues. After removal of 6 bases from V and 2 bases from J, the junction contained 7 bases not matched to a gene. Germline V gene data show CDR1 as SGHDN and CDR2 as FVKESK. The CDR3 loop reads CASRGQRRTGNTIYF. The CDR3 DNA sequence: TGTGCCAGCAGGGGACAGAGACGTACTGGAAACACCATATATTTT.

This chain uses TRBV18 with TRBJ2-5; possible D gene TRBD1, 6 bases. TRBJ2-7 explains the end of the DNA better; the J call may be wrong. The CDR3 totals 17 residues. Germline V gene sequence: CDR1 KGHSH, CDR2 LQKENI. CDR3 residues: CASSPVGGSTPSYEQYF. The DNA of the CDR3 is TGTGCCAGCTCACCAGTTGGGGGCAGCACCCCCTCCTACGAGCAGTACTTC.

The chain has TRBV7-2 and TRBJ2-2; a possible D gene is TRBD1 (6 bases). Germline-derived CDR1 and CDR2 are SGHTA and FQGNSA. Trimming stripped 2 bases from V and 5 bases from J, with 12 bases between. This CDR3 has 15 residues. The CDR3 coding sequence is TGTGCCAGCAGCTTAACAGGGTTTCGGACCGGGGAGCTGTTTTTT. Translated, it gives CASSLTGFRTGELFF. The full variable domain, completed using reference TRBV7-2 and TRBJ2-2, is GAGVSQSPSNKVTEKGKDVELRCDPISGHTALYWYRQSLGQGLEFLIYFQGNSAPDKSGLPSDRFSAERTGGSVSTLTIQRTQQEDSAVYLCASSLTGFRTGELFFGEGSRLTVL.

In DNA form, the CDR3 reads TGTGCCAGCAGCCCCCGACAGGGGACTTTGACTGAAGCTTTCTTT. It specifies CASSPRQGTLTEAFF. The chain recombines TRBV9 with TRBJ1-1, with 8 bases aligning to TRBD1. With 4 bases clipped from V and 5 bases from J, the junction kept 10 bases outside the gene matches. CDR3 length equals 15 residues. Germline lookup yields CDR1 SGDLS and CDR2 YYNGEE.

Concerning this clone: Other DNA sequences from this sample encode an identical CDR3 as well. CDR3 region: CASSLRGNTGELFF. The CDR3 region has the DNA TGTGCCAGCAGCTTGCGAGGGAACACCGGGGAGCTGTTTTTT. The chain carries TRBV7-2 and TRBJ2-2, with no clear D. The length of the CDR3 is 14 residues. From germline, CDR1 is SGHTA and CDR2 FQGNSA. The V end was cut by 3 bases, the J end by 1 base, with 6 bases between.

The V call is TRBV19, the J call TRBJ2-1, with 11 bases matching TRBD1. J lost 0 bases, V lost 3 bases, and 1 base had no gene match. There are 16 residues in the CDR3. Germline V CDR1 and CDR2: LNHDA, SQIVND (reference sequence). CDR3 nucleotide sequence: TGTGCCAGTAGTATTGGGACAGGGGGCTCCTACAATGAGCAGTTCTTC. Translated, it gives CASSIGTGGSYNEQFF.

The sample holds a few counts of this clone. The CDR3 protein is CASSPPNRGTTNEKLFF. CDR3 DNA: TGTGCCAGCTCACCACCTAACAGGGGGACAACTAATGAAAAACTGTTTTTT. The chain uses TRBV18 and TRBJ1-4; TRBD1 aligns across 8 bases. After removal of 0 bases from V and 0 bases from J, the junction contained 3 bases not matched to a gene. Germline loops: CDR1 KGHSH, CDR2 LQKENI. This CDR3 has 17 residues. Full variable domain (rest looked up from reference TRBV18 and TRBJ1-4): NAGVMQNPRHLVRRRGQEARLRCSPMKGHSHVYWYRQLPEEGLKFMVYLQKENIIDESGMPKERFSAEFPKEGPSILRIQQVVRGDSAAYFCASSPPNRGTTNEKLFFGSGTQLSVL.

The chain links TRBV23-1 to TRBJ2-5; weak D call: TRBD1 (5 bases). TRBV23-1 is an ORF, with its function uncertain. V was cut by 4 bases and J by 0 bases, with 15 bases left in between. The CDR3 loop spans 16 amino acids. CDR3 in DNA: TGCGCCAGCAGTCTCGTACGTGGGGCGGACCAAGAGACCCAGTACTTC. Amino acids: CASSLVRGADQETQYF.

The DNA for the CDR3 is TGTGCCAGCAGCCCCATTCGGGGTGAGCAGTTCTTC. Protein sequence: CASSPIRGEQFF. This sequence joins TRBV7-2 and TRBJ2-1; perhaps TRBD2 as D (5 bases). V was shortened by 5 bases and J by 9 bases, with 11 bases between the two germline ends. In germline, CDR1 is SGHTA, CDR2 FQGNSA. This CDR3 region has 12 residues.

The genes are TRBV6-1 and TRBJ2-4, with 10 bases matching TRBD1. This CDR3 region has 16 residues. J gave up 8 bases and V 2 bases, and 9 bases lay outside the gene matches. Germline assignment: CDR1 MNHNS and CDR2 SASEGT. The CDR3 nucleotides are TGTGCCAGCAGTGAATACCGACAGGGGGCGCAACACATTCAGTACTTC. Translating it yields CASSEYRQGAQHIQYF.